This T cell receptor beta chain was obtained from a study of blood T cell repertoires in COVID-19 (TCRdb year 2020). Background for the entire study: Collaborator samples came from the United States, Italy and Spain and covered acute and convalescent phases of COVID-19. HLA class I and class II types, where available, came from metadata supplied by the sample provider rather than from assay-based typing. The prospective study material was composed of cDNA or gDNA derived from T cells, B-cell-depleted T cells, or PBMCs. The samples were drawn from two sources: the first 160 participants of the ongoing ImmuneRACE study, and 1,200 or so subjects contributed by 6 global collaborators. A de-identified subject ID, COVID-19 status, age in years and sex were almost always included in the sample metadata. The repertoires were made available in a free public database intended to serve as a resource for research on the immune response to SARS-CoV-2. Subjects who had been exposed to COVID-19, were actively infected with it, or had recovered from it provided the deeply sampled blood TCRbeta repertoires that made up the dataset.

Study-level results and caveats: Clinical and demographic metadata were provided uncurated, with the amount varying by source and participant.

About this clone itself: What antigen it recognizes has not been identified. Per-base quality was not reported, and no clone a single base away is much larger than it.

Enrolling through a virtual design, the prospective study's participants ranged in age from roughly 18 to 100 years and lived across roughly 24 United States geographic areas. In the prospective study, participants were assigned to cohorts based on the clinical history participants reported in a screening survey and a study questionnaire. For ImmuneRACE Cohort 3, a participant was defined as recovered based on two consecutive negative NP/OP PCR tests, clearance by a healthcare professional, or resolution of symptoms. In the prospective study, mobile phlebotomists collected whole blood, serum and a nasopharyngeal or oropharyngeal swab from each participant. Participants in the prospective study had the option to provide additional blood draws and questionnaires over an approximately 2-month period. Prospective study blood samples were shipped either frozen or at room temperature before DNA extraction.

TCRbeta CDR3 regions were amplified from genomic DNA using the immunoSEQ Assay, a bias-controlled multiplex PCR. The original pipeline was this. Nucleated cell counts per sample were estimated from amplification of reference gene primers within the assay. Sequence reads were collapsed and filtered to measure the absolute abundance of every unique TCRbeta CDR3 rearrangement. For each sample, productive Simpson clonality was calculated by taking the square root of Simpson's diversity index across productive rearrangements. Imported from immuneACCESS, the table was reduced by TCRdb to in-frame sequences with V and J called. These copies leave out some clones; in studies compared against another copy, an unresolved V gene accounts for under half, and the cause of the remainder is not known. That table is the source of V, J and clone size, and D and trimming were worked out from the DNA. For this sample the table gives fewer than 200,000 clones, of which around four fifths were detected only once. Jointly, the top ten make up approximately 15% of the sample.

V drops 6 bases and J drops 3 bases, leaving 15 bases in between. The germline V gene specifies MNHEY as CDR1 and SVGAGI as CDR2. The CDR3, cysteine through phenylalanine, is 14 amino acids long. Only the CDR3 DNA stays, 42 bases, in frame from base 1. The sequencing input was PBMCs or T cells enriched from blood (not recorded which). This chain joins TRBV6-5 to TRBJ2-7; TRBD2 could be the D gene, as 7 bases match. The source is a woman aged 45-60 years who had recovered from COVID-19. CDR3 sequence: CASRGGATHYEQYF. The DNA is TGTGCCAGCAGGGGGGGGGCTACCCACTACGAGCAGTACTTC.